There are many counts of the clone carrying this T cell receptor (beta chain). Its antigen is not identified. Time point denoted: newly diagnosed GD, antithyroid drugs for less than 3 months. From PBMCs, RNA was extracted and then used to make the TCR library. Into tubes containing EDTA, 7.5 to 9.5 milliliters of peripheral blood were drawn. For TCR beta, libraries came from iRepertoire HTBI primers and Arm-PCR of CDR3 regions. TCRdb independently ran MiXCR on the multiplex PCR reads; one entry per CDR3 protein. The sample includes roughly 380,000 distinct CDR3 sequences, approximately 16% of them seen just once. In germline, CDR1 is SQVTM, CDR2 ANQGSEA. Trimming cost V 4 bases and J 7 bases; bases outside gene matches: 4. The CDR3 loop spans 12 amino acids. The data were taken from a study of regulatory T cells in long-lasting Graves disease. General observations from the study: Peripheral blood alone, not thyroid tissue, underwent study.

These data also formed part of another study, on T cells in Graves' hyperthyroidism and ophthalmopathy. From that study: The TCR CDR3 first-round RT-PCR relied on the HTBI primer set.

This sequence joins TRBV29-1 and TRBJ2-1; 7 bases map to TRBD1. The sample in question was peripheral blood mononuclear cells (PBMCs), obtained at new diagnosis, from a patient treated with antithyroid drugs. The sequence derives from a man in his forties or fifties with Graves disease. The CDR3 region is CSVGGRGNEQFF. In DNA, the CDR3 is TGCAGCGTTGGAGGCAGGGGGAATGAGCAGTTCTTC.